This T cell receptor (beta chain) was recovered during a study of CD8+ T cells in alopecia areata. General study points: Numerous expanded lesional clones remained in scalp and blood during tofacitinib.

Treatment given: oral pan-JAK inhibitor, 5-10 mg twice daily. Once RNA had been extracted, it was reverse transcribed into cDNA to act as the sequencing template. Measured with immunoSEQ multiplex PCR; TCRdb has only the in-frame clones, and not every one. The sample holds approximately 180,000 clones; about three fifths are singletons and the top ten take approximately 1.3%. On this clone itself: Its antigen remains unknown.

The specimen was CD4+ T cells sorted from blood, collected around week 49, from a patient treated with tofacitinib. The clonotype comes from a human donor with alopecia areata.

CDR3 DNA sequence: TGTGCCAGCAGTGCCCATACGGGACAGGGTAGAGTTGGGTATGGCTACACCTTC. This codes for CASSAHTGQGRVGYGYTF. V gene TRBV25-1 combines with J gene TRBJ1-2; TRBD1 agrees at 9 bases. CDR3 length: 18 amino acids. CDR1 is MGHDK and CDR2 is SYGVNS in the germline V gene. Losses at the gene ends were 4 bases for V and 5 bases for J; bases not matched to a gene: 17.